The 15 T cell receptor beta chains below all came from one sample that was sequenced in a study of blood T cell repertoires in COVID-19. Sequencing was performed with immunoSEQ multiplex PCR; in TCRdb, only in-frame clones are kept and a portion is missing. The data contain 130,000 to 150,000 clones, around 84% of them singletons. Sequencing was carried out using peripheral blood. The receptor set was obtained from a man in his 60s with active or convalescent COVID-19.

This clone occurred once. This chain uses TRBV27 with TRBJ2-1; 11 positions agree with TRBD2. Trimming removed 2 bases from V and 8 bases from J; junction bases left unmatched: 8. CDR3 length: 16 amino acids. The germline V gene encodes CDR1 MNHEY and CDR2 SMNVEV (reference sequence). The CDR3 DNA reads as TGTGCCAGCAGTTTAAGGGCTAGCGGGAGGAGACATGAGCAGTTCTTC. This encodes CASSLRASGRRHEQFF.

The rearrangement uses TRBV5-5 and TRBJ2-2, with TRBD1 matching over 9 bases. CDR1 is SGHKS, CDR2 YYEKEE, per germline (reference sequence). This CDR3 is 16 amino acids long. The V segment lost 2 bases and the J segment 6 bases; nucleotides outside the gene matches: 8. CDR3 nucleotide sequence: TGTGCCAGCAGCTTCCCGGGACAGGGAATGTCCGGGGAGCTGTTTTTT. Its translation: CASSFPGQGMSGELFF.

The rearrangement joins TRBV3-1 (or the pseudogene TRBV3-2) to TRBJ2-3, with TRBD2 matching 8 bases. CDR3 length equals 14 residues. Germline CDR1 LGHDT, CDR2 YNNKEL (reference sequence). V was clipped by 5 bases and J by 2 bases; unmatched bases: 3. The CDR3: CASSTGLATDTQYF. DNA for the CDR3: TGTGCCAGCAGCACCGGACTAGCCACAGATACGCAGTATTTT.

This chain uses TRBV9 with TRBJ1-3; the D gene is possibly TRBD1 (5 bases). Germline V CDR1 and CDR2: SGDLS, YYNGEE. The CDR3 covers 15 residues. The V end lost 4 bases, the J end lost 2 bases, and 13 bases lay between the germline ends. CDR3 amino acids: CASSRTDSPGNTIYF. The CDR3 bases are TGTGCCAGCAGCCGTACCGACAGCCCTGGAAACACCATATATTTT.

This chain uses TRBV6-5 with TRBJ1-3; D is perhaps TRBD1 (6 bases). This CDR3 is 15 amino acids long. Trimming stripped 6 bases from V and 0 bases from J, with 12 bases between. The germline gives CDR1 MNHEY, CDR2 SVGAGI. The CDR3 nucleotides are TGTGCCAGCAGAGAGACGACAGGCTCTGGAAACACCATATATTTT. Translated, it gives CASRETTGSGNTIYF.

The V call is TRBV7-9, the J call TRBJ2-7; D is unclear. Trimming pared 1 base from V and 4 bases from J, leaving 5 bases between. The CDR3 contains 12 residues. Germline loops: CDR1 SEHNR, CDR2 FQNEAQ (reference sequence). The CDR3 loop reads CASSLGAYEQYV. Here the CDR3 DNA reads TGTGCCAGCAGCTTAGGGGCGTACGAGCAGTACGTC.

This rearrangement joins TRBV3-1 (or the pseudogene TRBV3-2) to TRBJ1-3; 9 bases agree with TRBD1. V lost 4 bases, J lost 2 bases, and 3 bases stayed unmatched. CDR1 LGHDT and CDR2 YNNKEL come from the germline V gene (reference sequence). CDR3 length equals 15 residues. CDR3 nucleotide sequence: TGTGCCAGCAGCCTGGGACAGGGAGCTGGAAACACCATATATTTT. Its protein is CASSLGQGAGNTIYF.

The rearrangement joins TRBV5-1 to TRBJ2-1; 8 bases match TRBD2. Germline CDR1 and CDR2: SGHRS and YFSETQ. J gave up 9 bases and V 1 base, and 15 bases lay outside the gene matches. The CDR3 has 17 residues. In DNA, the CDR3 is TGCGCCAGCAGCTTGATAAGCGGGGGCCGGGTGCCGGGTGAGCAGTTCTTC. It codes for CASSLISGGRVPGEQFF.

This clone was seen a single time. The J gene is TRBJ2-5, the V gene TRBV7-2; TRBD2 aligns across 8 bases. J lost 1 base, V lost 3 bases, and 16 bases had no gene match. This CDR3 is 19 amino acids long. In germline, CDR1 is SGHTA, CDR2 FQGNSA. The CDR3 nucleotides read TGTGCCAGCAGCTTCCGAGCAGACCGGCCTGGGACTAGCCAAGAGACCCAGTACTTC. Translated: CASSFRADRPGTSQETQYF. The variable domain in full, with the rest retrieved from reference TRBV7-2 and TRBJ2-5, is GAGVSQSPSNKVTEKGKDVELRCDPISGHTALYWYRQSLGQGLEFLIYFQGNSAPDKSGLPSDRFSAERTGGSVSTLTIQRTQQEDSAVYLCASSFRADRPGTSQETQYFGPGTRLLVL.

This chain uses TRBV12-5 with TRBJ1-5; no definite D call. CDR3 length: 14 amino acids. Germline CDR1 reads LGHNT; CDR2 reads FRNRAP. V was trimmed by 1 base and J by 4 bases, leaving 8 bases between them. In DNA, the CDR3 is TGTGCTAGTGGTTTGGCCCTCCTAAATCAGCCCCAGCATTTT. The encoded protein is CASGLALLNQPQHF.

The CDR3 bases are TGTGCCAGCAGCTTAGAAGGGAGCTACAATGAGCAGTTCTTC. It encodes CASSLEGSYNEQFF. The V gene is TRBV7-2, the J gene TRBJ2-1, with a tentative D call TRBD2 (5 bases). V gave up 1 base and J gave up 3 bases, with 7 bases separating them. The CDR3 contains 14 residues. CDR1 SGHTA and CDR2 FQGNSA come from the germline V gene.

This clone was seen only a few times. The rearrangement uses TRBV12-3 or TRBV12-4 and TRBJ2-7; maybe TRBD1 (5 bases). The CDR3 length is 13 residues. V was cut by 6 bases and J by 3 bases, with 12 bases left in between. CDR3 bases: TGTGCCAGCAGCCCGGACATCTACTACGAGCAGTACTTC. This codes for CASSPDIYYEQYF.

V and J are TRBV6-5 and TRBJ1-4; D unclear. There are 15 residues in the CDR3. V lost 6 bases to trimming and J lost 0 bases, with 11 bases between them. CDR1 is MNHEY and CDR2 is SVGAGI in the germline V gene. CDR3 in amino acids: CASRKTGATNEKLFF. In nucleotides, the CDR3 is TGTGCCAGCAGGAAAACCGGGGCAACTAATGAAAAACTGTTTTTT.

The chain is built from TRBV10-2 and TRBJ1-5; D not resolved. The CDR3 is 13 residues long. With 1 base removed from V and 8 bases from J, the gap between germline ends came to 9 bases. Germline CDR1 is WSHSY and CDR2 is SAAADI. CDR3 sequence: CASSEYISKPQHF. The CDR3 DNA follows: TGCGCCAGCAGTGAGTACATTTCGAAGCCCCAGCATTTT.

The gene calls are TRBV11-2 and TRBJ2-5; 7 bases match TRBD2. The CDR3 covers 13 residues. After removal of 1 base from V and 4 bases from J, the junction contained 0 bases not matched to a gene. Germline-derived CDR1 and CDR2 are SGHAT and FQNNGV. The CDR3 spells CASSLGGGETQYF. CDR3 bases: TGTGCCAGCAGCTTAGGGGGGGGAGAGACCCAGTACTTC.